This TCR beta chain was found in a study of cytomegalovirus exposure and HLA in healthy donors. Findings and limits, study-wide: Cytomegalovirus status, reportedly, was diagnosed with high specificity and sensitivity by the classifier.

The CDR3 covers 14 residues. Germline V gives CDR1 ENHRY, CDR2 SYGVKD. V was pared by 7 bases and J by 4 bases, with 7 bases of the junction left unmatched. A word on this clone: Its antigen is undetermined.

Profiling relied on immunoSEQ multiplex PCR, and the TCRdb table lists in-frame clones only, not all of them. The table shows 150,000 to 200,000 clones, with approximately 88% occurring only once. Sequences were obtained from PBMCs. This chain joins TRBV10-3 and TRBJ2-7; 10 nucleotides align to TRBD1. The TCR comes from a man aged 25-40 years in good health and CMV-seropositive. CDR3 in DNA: TGTGCCATCACCCGAGAGGACAGGGGGTACGAGCAGTACTTC. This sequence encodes CAITREDRGYEQYF.